This TCR beta chain originates from a study of T cells in Graves' hyperthyroidism and ophthalmopathy. The wider study: Upon initial diagnosis and before any treatment, peripheral blood was collected.

Disease lasting under 3 months, a NOSPECS grade of at least 4, and a Clinical Activity Score of at least 3 were features of the ophthalmopathy patients. Diagnoses rested on clinical symptoms, serum thyroxine and TRAb, thyroid ultrasound and orbital computed tomography. Using RNA transcripts as the source, TCR beta CDR3 regions were amplified. Researchers ran a first-round RT-PCR on the TCR CDR3 using the HTBI primer set. TCRdb independently ran MiXCR on the multiplex PCR reads; one entry per CDR3 protein. The data hold about 520,000 distinct CDR3 sequences, with roughly 25% observed a single time. This CDR3 has 16 amino acids. Per germline, CDR1 MNHEY and CDR2 SVGEGT. Unmatched junction bases numbered 3, after V lost 2 bases and J lost 2 bases. In its sample, this clonotype was seen many times.

The V and J genes are TRBV6-2 or TRBV6-3 and TRBJ2-5, with 12 nucleotides matching TRBD1. The sequenced sample was blood. The clonotype was recovered from a woman between 25 and 40 years old with Graves' ophthalmopathy. The DNA of the CDR3 is TGTGCCAGCAGTTACGGGGACAGGGGGCTGCAAGAGACCCAGTACTTC. Translated: CASSYGDRGLQETQYF.